This section outlines one TCR beta chain sequence together with its context. In the authors' methods: By means of reference gene primer amplification, nucleated cell counts were estimated. Measured with immunoSEQ multiplex PCR; TCRdb has only the in-frame clones, and not every one. The V and J calls and clone size are taken from that table; D and trimming were inferred from the DNA. The sample includes under 65,000 clones, less than 90% of them seen just once. This CDR3 region has 14 residues. The V and J ends lost 1 base and 3 bases respectively, with 9 bases between them. The germline V gene has CDR1 SGHTA and CDR2 FQGNSA. The data stem from a study of blood T cell repertoires in COVID-19. Study at large: Collection of acute and convalescent COVID-19 samples took place in the United States, Italy and Spain. Sources were T cells, B-cell-depleted T cells, or PBMCs; the material itself was cDNA or gDNA.

The J gene is TRBJ1-1, the V gene TRBV7-2, with TRBD1 as a possible D gene (6 bases). This TCR came from a man older than 75 in a cohort sampled during active COVID-19. The sequenced sample consisted of peripheral blood. CDR3 DNA sequence: TGTGCCAGCAGCTTAGAGACAGGATACACTGAAGCTTTCTTT. Its translation: CASSLETGYTEAFF.